The present T cell receptor (beta chain) was sequenced within a study of blood T cell repertoires in COVID-19. Authors' analysis steps: Counts of nucleated cells, estimated from reference gene primer amplification, were obtained. The data were produced by immunoSEQ multiplex PCR, yet TCRdb's version contains in-frame clones alone and is incomplete. For V, J and clone size, that table is used; D and trimming come from the DNA. The table includes approximately 240,000 clones, about four fifths detected once. The CDR3 is 15 residues long. The trim removed 6 bases at V and 5 bases at J, leaving 12 bases unmatched. Germline CDR1 MNHEY, CDR2 SMNVEV (reference sequence). The age range of participants was 18 to 89 years, with residence in under 25 US areas. Allocation to cohorts depended on clinical history reported by the participants.

The material sequenced was PBMCs or T cells enriched from blood (not recorded which). The receptor's source is a woman aged 35 to 49 with acute COVID-19. The genes are TRBV27 and TRBJ1-2; 7 positions agree with TRBD1. The CDR3 sequence: CASSLTGIPKYGYTF. The CDR3 nucleotides are TGTGCCAGCAGCCTGACAGGGATTCCCAAATATGGCTACACCTTC.